Following are 21 T cell receptor beta chains from one sample sequenced in a study of cytomegalovirus exposure and HLA in healthy donors. Primers: 60 Vbeta forward and 13 Jbeta reverse. Libraries were prepared by immunoSEQ multiplex PCR; TCRdb keeps only in-frame clonotypes and omits some of them. Of about 150,000 clones in the sample, over 80% were seen once. The sequencing sample was made of PBMCs. These receptors were taken from a boy aged 2 to 9 in good health and CMV-seronegative.

The rearrangement uses TRBV27 and TRBJ1-1; D is perhaps TRBD1 (5 bases). Germline CDR1 reads MNHEY; CDR2 reads SMNVEV (reference sequence). V lost 1 base and J 4 bases, leaving 10 bases between the germline ends. The CDR3 length is 14 residues. The CDR3 loop reads CASSLLGGGTEAFF. In nucleotides, the CDR3 is TGTGCCAGCAGTTTATTAGGCGGGGGCACTGAAGCTTTCTTT.

V usage is TRBV5-5 and J usage is TRBJ1-2, with D unclear. Looked up from germline, CDR1 is SGHKS and CDR2 is YYEKEE (reference sequence). CDR3 length: 17 amino acids. V was clipped by 6 bases and J by 4 bases, with 25 bases between them. CDR3 sequence reads: CASTTQDKLTFFYGYTF. The CDR3 DNA is TGTGCCAGCACCACCCAGGATAAGTTGACGTTTTTCTATGGCTACACCTTC.

This clone was detected only a few times. The V gene is TRBV11-2, the J gene TRBJ2-1, with 9 bases aligning to TRBD1. The CDR3 is 16 amino acids. Germline lookup yields CDR1 SGHAT and CDR2 FQNNGV. The V gene end was trimmed by 1 base and the J gene end by 5 bases; junction bases not matched to a gene: 6. The CDR3 is CASSLVYRGPDNEQFF. In nucleotides, the CDR3 is TGTGCCAGCAGCTTAGTCTACAGGGGGCCCGACAATGAGCAGTTCTTC.

The chain recombines TRBV5-1 with TRBJ2-7; TRBD2 matches at 9 bases. Per germline, CDR1 SGHRS and CDR2 YFSETQ. The CDR3 is made up of 15 amino acids. The V gene end was trimmed by 3 bases and the J gene end by 4 bases; junction bases not matched to a gene: 8. CDR3 amino acids: CASSWWTSDHYEQYF. As DNA, the CDR3 is TGCGCCAGCAGCTGGTGGACTAGCGATCATTACGAGCAGTACTTC.

The chain employs TRBV19 and TRBJ1-1; D perhaps matches TRBD1 (5 bases). The CDR3 is 12 amino acids. Trimming stripped 7 bases from V and 1 base from J, with 7 bases between. Germline V lookup: CDR1 LNHDA, CDR2 SQIVND (reference sequence). The CDR3 loop reads CASNDRNTEAFF. The DNA for the CDR3 is TGTGCCAGTAACGACAGGAACACTGAAGCTTTCTTT.

J is TRBJ2-3 and V is TRBV6-1, with 9 bases aligning to TRBD2. Germline loops: CDR1 MNHNS, CDR2 SASEGT. Trimming at V came to 2 bases and at J to 3 bases, leaving 12 bases not matched to a gene. This CDR3 is 18 amino acids long. CDR3 DNA: TGTGCCAGCAGTGAAAGGCAGCGGGGGGACCTGCGGACAGATACGCAGTATTTT. This codes for CASSERQRGDLRTDTQYF.

This chain connects TRBV19 to TRBJ2-7, with 7 bases fitting TRBD2. The CDR3 has 13 amino acids. Germline loops: CDR1 LNHDA, CDR2 SQIVND (reference sequence). The trim removed 5 bases at V and 3 bases at J, leaving 4 bases unmatched. The CDR3 is CASSAGEDYEQYV. The CDR3, as DNA: TGTGCCAGTAGTGCGGGGGAGGACTACGAGCAGTACGTC.

The V call is TRBV5-6, the J call TRBJ1-4; 11 nucleotides line up with TRBD1. The V segment lost 4 bases and the J segment 8 bases; nucleotides outside the gene matches: 4. The germline gives CDR1 SGHDT, CDR2 YYEEEE. The CDR3 covers 14 residues. The CDR3 bases are TGTGCCAGCAGCCTGGGACAGGGGGACGAAAAACTGTTTTTT. Amino acids: CASSLGQGDEKLFF. Full variable domain (rest looked up from reference TRBV5-6 and TRBJ1-4): DAGVTQSPTHLIKTRGQQVTLRCSPKSGHDTVSWYQQALGQGPQFIFQYYEEEERQRGNFPDRFSGHQFPNYSSELNVNALLLGDSALYLCASSLGQGDEKLFFGSGTQLSVL.

The genes are TRBV5-1 and TRBJ2-7; 10 bases map to TRBD2. Germline V gives CDR1 SGHRS, CDR2 YFSETQ. This CDR3 region has 15 residues. V lost 3 bases and J lost 2; bases outside the gene matches: 5. The CDR3: CASSYTSGNAYEQYF. DNA of the CDR3: TGCGCCAGCAGCTACACTAGCGGGAACGCCTACGAGCAGTACTTC.

The chain links TRBV13 to TRBJ2-7; no reliable D call. CDR1 PRHDT and CDR2 FYEKMQ come from the germline V gene (reference sequence). V was pared by 0 bases and J by 6 bases, with 15 bases between. This CDR3 region has 15 residues. CDR3 protein: CASSLGSVDSAEQYF. In DNA form, the CDR3 reads TGTGCCAGCAGCTTAGGCTCGGTCGACTCCGCCGAGCAGTACTTC. The full variable domain, its missing parts supplied by reference TRBV13 and TRBJ2-7, is AAGVIQSPRHLIKEKRETATLKCYPIPRHDTVYWYQQGPGQDPQFLISFYEKMQSDKGSIPDRFSAQQFSDYHSELNMSSLELGDSALYFCASSLGSVDSAEQYFGPGTRLTVT.

This chain joins TRBV7-2 and TRBJ1-2; 9 bases are shared with TRBD1. From germline, CDR1 is SGHTA and CDR2 FQGNSA. The CDR3 is 14 residues long. Trimming took 5 bases from V and 4 from J; bases not matched to a gene: 5. The DNA of the CDR3 is TGTGCCAGCAGCCCAGGGACAGGGACCTATGGCTACACCTTC. Protein product: CASSPGTGTYGYTF.

As DNA, the CDR3 is TGTGCCAGCAGTGACCTATCCGTTTCGGGTAATGAAAAACTGTTTTTT. Residues: CASSDLSVSGNEKLFF. The rearrangement links TRBV25-1 to TRBJ1-4, with D uncertain. Germline CDR1 reads MGHDK; CDR2 reads SYGVNS. The length of the CDR3 is 16 residues. The ends were cut back, 3 bases at V and 4 bases at J, with 15 bases in the middle. Based on the CDR3 plus reference TRBV25-1 and TRBJ1-4, the full variable domain is EADIYQTPRYLVIGTGKKITLECSQTMGHDKMYWYQQDPGMELHLIHYSYGVNSTEKGDLSSESTVSRIRTEHFPLTLESARPSHTSQYLCASSDLSVSGNEKLFFGSGTQLSVL.

V is TRBV5-1 and J is TRBJ1-3; D may be TRBD1 (6 bases). Germline V gene lookup returns CDR1 SGHRS and CDR2 YFSETQ. Trimming removed 2 bases from V and 2 bases from J, with 14 bases in between. The CDR3 runs 16 residues. CDR3 amino acids: CASSFGTGTTGNTIYF. The CDR3 DNA sequence: TGCGCCAGCAGCTTCGGTACAGGGACGACTGGAAACACCATATATTTT.

The rearrangement joins TRBV15 to TRBJ1-5, with D possibly matching TRBD1 (5 bases). The CDR3 contains 15 residues. The V gene's germline CDR1 is LNHNV and CDR2 YYDKDF (reference sequence). V was cut by 0 bases and J by 3 bases, with 9 bases left in between. CDR3 in amino acids: CATSRETRVNQPQHF. Written as DNA, the CDR3 is TGTGCCACCAGCAGAGAGACCAGGGTCAATCAGCCCCAGCATTTT.

The chain recombines TRBV6-1 with TRBJ1-6; no firm D call. The CDR3 has 14 amino acids. Trimming removed 3 bases at V and 3 bases at J, with 6 bases between. CDR1 and CDR2 (germline): MNHNS, SASEGT. CDR3 bases: TGTGCCAGCAGTGAGAGGATCTATAATTCACCCCTCCACTTT. This encodes CASSERIYNSPLHF.

The chain is built from TRBV6-5 and TRBJ2-3, with TRBD1 identical over 9 bases. CDR3 size: 14 residues. Looked up from germline, CDR1 is MNHEY and CDR2 is SVGAGI. V was clipped by 10 bases and J by 3 bases; unmatched bases: 8. The CDR3 sequence is CATEDRGVTDTQYF. The CDR3 nucleotides read TGTGCCACCGAGGACAGGGGAGTTACAGATACGCAGTATTTT.

The J gene is TRBJ1-4, the V gene TRBV30; 7 bases line up with TRBD1. Germline assignment: CDR1 GTSNPN and CDR2 SVGIG (reference sequence). There are 15 residues in the CDR3. V was clipped by 2 bases and J by 0 bases; unmatched bases: 3. The CDR3 loop is CAWSRDRATNEKLFF. CDR3 coding DNA: TGTGCCTGGAGTCGGGACAGAGCAACTAATGAAAAACTGTTTTTT.

The chain carries TRBV7-2 and TRBJ1-2; no definite D call. The CDR3 spans 15 residues. V was clipped by 2 bases and J by 3 bases, with 13 bases between them. The germline gives CDR1 SGHTA, CDR2 FQGNSA. CDR3 nucleotides: TGTGCCAGCAGCTTACTAGCGGTCGTGGACTATGGCTACACCTTC. Translating it yields CASSLLAVVDYGYTF.

V usage is TRBV29-1 and J usage is TRBJ2-7, with TRBD2 matching 12 bases. CDR3 length: 13 residues. The ends lost 2 bases at V and 4 bases at J; junction bases unmatched: 0. Germline CDR1 and CDR2: SQVTM and ANQGSEA. CDR3 bases: TGCAGCGTTGAACTAGCGGGAGGGTACGAGCAGTACTTC. Protein: CSVELAGGYEQYF.

This chain joins TRBV13 and TRBJ1-2, with 8 bases fitting TRBD1. The germline gives CDR1 PRHDT, CDR2 FYEKMQ (reference sequence). Germline trimming cut 5 bases from V and 3 bases from J; bases unmatched to any gene: 17. This CDR3 has 18 residues. The CDR3 reads CASSPKLARTGYHYGYTF. The CDR3 DNA reads as TGTGCCAGCAGCCCTAAATTGGCACGGACAGGGTATCACTATGGCTACACCTTC. The full variable domain, completed using reference TRBV13 and TRBJ1-2, is AAGVIQSPRHLIKEKRETATLKCYPIPRHDTVYWYQQGPGQDPQFLISFYEKMQSDKGSIPDRFSAQQFSDYHSELNMSSLELGDSALYFCASSPKLARTGYHYGYTFGSGTRLTVV.

On this clone: Additional DNA sequences in this sample encode the identical CDR3. The gene calls are TRBV7-3 and TRBJ2-7, with a possible D match to TRBD1 (5 bases). This CDR3 is built from 13 residues. The germline V and J ends were trimmed by 3 bases and 3 bases, with 9 bases remaining between them. Germline CDR1 reads SGHTA; CDR2 reads FQGTGA. This chain's CDR3 is CASSFGQGYEQYF. CDR3 nucleotide sequence: TGTGCCAGCAGCTTCGGGCAGGGCTACGAGCAGTACTTC.